This TCR beta chain emerged from a study of blood T cell repertoires in COVID-19. The V end was cut by 1 base, the J end by 9 bases, with 16 bases between. CDR3 length equals 15 residues. CDR1 SNHLY and CDR2 FYNNEI come from the germline V gene. Profiling relied on immunoSEQ multiplex PCR, and the TCRdb table lists in-frame clones only, not all of them. The data hold 200,000 to 300,000 clones, with more than 75% observed a single time. This chain uses TRBV2 with TRBJ1-5, with D perhaps TRBD1 (6 bases). Sequencing was performed on peripheral blood. This sequence originates from a woman aged 55-69 years with COVID-19, enrolled during active disease. The CDR3 loop is CASSEGGPHFPPQHF. The CDR3 DNA follows: TGTGCCAGCAGTGAAGGGGGGCCCCACTTTCCGCCCCAGCATTTT.